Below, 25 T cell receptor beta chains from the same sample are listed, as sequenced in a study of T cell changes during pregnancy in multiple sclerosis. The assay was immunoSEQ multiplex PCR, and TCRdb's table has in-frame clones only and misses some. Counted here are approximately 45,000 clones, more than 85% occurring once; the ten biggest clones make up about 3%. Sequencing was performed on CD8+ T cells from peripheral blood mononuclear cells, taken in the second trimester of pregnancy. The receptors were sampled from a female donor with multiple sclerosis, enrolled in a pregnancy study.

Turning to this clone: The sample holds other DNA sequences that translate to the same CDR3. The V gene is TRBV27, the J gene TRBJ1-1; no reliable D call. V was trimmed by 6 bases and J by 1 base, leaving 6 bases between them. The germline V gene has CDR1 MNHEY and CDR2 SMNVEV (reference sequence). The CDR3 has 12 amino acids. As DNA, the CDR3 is TGTGCCAGCAGGCAGGAGAACACTGAAGCTTTCTTT. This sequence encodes CASRQENTEAFF.

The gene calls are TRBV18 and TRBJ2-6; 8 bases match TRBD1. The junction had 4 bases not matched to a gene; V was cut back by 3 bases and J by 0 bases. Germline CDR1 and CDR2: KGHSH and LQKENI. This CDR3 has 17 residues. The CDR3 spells CASSPGQVSSGANVLTF. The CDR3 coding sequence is TGTGCCAGCTCACCGGGACAGGTGAGCTCTGGGGCCAACGTCCTGACTTTC.

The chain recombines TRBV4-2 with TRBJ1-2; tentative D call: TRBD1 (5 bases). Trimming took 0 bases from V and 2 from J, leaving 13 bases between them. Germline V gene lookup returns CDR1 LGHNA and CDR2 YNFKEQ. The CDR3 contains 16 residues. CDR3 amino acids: CASSQDSRGGNYGYTF. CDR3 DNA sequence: TGTGCCAGCAGCCAAGATTCTCGGGGGGGGAACTATGGCTACACCTTC.

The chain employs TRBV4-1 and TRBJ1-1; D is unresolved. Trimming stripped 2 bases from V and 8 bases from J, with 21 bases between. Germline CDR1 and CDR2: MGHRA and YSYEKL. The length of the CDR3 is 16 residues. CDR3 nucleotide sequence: TGCGCCAGCAGCCAACAGCCCCCCCCGGGAGTGGGAGAAGCTTTCTTT. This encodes CASSQQPPPGVGEAFF.

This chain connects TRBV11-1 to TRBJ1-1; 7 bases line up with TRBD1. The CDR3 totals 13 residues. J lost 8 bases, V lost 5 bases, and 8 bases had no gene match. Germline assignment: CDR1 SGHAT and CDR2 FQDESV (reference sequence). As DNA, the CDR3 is TGTGCCAGCAGCCGACTCAACAGGGGCGAAGCTTTCTTT. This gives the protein CASSRLNRGEAFF.

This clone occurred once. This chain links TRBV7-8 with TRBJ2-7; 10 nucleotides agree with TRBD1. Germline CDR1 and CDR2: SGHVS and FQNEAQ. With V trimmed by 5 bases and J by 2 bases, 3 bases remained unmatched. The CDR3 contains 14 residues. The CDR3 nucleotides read TGTGCCAGCAGCCCGGGGACAGGGGCCTACGAGCAGTACTTC. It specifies CASSPGTGAYEQYF.

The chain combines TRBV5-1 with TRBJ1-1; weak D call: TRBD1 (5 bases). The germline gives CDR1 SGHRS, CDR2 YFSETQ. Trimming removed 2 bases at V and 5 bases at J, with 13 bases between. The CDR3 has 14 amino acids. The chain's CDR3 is CASSLRGVGTEAFF. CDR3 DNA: TGCGCCAGCAGCTTACGGGGGGTGGGGACTGAAGCTTTCTTT.

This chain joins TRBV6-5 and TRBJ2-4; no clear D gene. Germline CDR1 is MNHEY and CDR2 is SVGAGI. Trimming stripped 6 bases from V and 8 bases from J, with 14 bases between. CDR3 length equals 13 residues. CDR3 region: CASSSDSEDIQYF. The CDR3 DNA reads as TGTGCCAGCAGCTCCGATTCAGAGGACATTCAGTACTTC.

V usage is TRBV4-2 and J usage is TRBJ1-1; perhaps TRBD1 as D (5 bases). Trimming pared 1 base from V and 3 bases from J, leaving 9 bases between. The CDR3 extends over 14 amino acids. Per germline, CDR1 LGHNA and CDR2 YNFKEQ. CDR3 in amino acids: CASSQVGTYTEAFF. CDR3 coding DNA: TGTGCCAGCAGCCAAGTTGGGACTTACACTGAAGCTTTCTTT.

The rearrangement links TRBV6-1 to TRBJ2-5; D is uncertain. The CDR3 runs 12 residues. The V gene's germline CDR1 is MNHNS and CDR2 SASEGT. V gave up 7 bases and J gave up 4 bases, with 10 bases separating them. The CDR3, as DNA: TGTGCCAGCAACTTGCCCTCAGAGACCCAGTACTTC. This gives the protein CASNLPSETQYF.

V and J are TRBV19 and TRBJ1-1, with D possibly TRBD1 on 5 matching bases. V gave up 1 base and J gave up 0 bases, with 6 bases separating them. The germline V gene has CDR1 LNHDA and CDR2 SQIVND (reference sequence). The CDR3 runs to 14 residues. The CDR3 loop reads CASSIARVNTEAFF. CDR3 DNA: TGTGCCAGTAGTATAGCCAGGGTGAACACTGAAGCTTTCTTT.

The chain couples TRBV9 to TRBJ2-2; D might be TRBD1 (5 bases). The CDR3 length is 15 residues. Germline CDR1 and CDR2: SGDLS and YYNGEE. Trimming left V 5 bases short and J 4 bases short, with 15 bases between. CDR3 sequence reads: CASRQEGRPTGELFF. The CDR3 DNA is TGTGCCAGCAGACAGGAAGGCCGGCCCACCGGGGAGCTGTTTTTT.

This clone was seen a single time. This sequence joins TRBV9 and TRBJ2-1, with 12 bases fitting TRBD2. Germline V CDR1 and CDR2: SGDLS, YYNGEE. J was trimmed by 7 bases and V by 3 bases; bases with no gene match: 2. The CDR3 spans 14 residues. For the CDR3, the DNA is TGTGCCAGCAGCGGGACTAGCGGGGAAAATGAGCAGTTCTTC. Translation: CASSGTSGENEQFF.

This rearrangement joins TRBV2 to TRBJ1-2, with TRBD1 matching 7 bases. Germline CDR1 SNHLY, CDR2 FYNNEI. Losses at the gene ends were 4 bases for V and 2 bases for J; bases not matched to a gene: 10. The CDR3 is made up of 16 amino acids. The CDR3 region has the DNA TGTGCCAGCAGTGGGGGGACAGCCATGGAGAACTATGGCTACACCTTC. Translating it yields CASSGGTAMENYGYTF.

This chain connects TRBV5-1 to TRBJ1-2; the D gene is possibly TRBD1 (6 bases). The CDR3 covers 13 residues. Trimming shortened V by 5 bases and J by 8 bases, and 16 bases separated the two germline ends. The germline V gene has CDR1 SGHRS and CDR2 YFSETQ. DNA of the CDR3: TGCGCCAGCAGTGGGGGGGCTGTTGAAGGCTACACCTTC. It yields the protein CASSGGAVEGYTF.

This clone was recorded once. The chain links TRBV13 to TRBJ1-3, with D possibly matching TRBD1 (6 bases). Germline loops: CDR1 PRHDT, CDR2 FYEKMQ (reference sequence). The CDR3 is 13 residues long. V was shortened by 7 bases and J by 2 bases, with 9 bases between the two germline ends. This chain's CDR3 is CASKGGTGNTIYF. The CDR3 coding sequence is TGTGCCAGCAAGGGGGGGACTGGAAACACCATATATTTT.

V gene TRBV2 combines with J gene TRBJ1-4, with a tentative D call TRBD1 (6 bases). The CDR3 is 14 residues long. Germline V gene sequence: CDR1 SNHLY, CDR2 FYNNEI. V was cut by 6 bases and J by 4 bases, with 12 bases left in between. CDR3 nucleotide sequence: TGTGCCAGCAGGGAGGACAGCCTTAATGAAAAACTGTTTTTT. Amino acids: CASREDSLNEKLFF.

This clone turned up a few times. The CDR3 nucleotides read TGTGCCATTCTGACAGGGATGAACACTGAAGCTTTCTTT. Protein product: CAILTGMNTEAFF. The chain employs TRBV30 and TRBJ1-1, with 7 bases lining up with TRBD1. The trim removed 8 bases at V and 0 bases at J, leaving 6 bases unmatched. Germline values: CDR1 GTSNPN, CDR2 SVGIG (reference sequence). CDR3 length equals 13 residues. Supplemented by reference TRBV30 and TRBJ1-1, the full variable domain reads SQTIHQWPATLVQPVGSPLSLECTVEGTSNPNLYWYRQAAGRGLQLLFYSVGIGQISSEVPQNLSASRPQDRQFILSSKKLLLSDSGFYLCAILTGMNTEAFFGQGTRLTVV.

CDR3 DNA: TGTGCCAGCAGCCAAGACGGGACAGGGGGCTACCAGCCCCAGCATTTT. This sequence encodes CASSQDGTGGYQPQHF. The V call is TRBV4-2, the J call TRBJ1-5, with 12 positions matching TRBD1. The length of the CDR3 is 16 residues. With 0 bases clipped from V and 7 bases from J, the junction kept 4 bases outside the gene matches. In germline, CDR1 is LGHNA, CDR2 YNFKEQ.

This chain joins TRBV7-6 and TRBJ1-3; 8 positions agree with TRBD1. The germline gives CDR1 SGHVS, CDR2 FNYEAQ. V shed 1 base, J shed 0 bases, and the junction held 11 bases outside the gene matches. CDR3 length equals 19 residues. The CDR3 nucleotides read TGTGCCAGCAGCTTAGAATCTGGTACAGGGGGTAACTCTGGAAACACCATATATTTT. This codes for CASSLESGTGGNSGNTIYF.

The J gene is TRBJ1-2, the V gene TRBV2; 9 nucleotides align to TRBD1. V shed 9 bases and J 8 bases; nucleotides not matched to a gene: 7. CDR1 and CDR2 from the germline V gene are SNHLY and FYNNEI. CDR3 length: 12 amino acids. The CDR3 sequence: CARRDREGGYTF. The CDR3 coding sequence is TGTGCCAGAAGGGACAGGGAGGGGGGCTACACCTTC. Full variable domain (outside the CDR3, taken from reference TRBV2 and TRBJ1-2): EPEVTQTPSHQVTQMGQEVILRCVPISNHLYFYWYRQILGQKVEFLVSFYNNEISEKSEIFDDQFSVERPDGSNFTLKIRSTKLEDSAMYFCARRDREGGYTFGSGTRLTVV.

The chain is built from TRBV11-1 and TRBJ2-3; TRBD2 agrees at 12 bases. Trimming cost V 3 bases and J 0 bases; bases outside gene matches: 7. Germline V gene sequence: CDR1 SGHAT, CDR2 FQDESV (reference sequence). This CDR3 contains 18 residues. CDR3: CASSFPRTSGESTDTQYF. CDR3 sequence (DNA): TGTGCCAGCAGCTTTCCCCGGACTAGCGGGGAAAGCACAGATACGCAGTATTTT.

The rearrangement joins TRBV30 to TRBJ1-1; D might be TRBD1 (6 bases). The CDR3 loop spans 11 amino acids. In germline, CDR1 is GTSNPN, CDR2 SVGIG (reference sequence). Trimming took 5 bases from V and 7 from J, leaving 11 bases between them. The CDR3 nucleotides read TGTGCCTGGGGTGGACAGATTGAAGCTTTCTTT. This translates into CAWGGQIEAFF. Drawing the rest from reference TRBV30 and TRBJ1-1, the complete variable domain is SQTIHQWPATLVQPVGSPLSLECTVEGTSNPNLYWYRQAAGRGLQLLFYSVGIGQISSEVPQNLSASRPQDRQFILSSKKLLLSDSGFYLCAWGGQIEAFFGQGTRLTVV.

CDR3 sequence reads: CASANSHNGYTF. CDR3 coding DNA: TGTGCCAGCGCTAACAGCCACAATGGCTACACCTTC. The chain carries TRBV6-1 and TRBJ1-2; no clear D gene. Germline V gives CDR1 MNHNS, CDR2 SASEGT. Between the trimmed V and J ends, which lost 8 bases and 6 bases, there was a span of 13 bases. This CDR3 region has 12 residues.

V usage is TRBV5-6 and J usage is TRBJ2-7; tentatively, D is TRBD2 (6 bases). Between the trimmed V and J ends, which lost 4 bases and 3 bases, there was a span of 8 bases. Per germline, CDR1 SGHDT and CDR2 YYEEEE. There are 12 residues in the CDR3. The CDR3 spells CASSPGGYEQYF. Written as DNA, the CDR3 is TGTGCCAGCAGCCCCGGGGGCTACGAGCAGTACTTC.